This is a list of T cell receptor beta chains from one sample in a study of shared clonotypes between healthy human individuals. Produced via immunoSEQ multiplex PCR; TCRdb's table is partial and in-frame only. The data contain approximately 1.5 million clones, approximately 98% of them singletons. The sequenced sample consisted of naive CD4+ T cells sorted from blood. The source of these receptors is a man in his thirties or forties in good health. Each CDR3 is given with its conserved first and last residue. D genes are given only for firm matches. A row's size may be missing; if present it is once, few, many or a size class.

.	TRBD2	TRBV10-3	TRBJ2-7	CAIRPSGGASYEQYF	TGTGCCATCAGACCCTCGGGGGGGGCCTCCTACGAGCAGTACTTC
.	.	TRBV9	TRBJ2-1	CASSGRSGSRNEQFF	TGTGCCAGCAGCGGGCGCAGCGGTTCAAGGAATGAGCAGTTCTTC
.	TRBD1	TRBV4-1	TRBJ2-7	CASSHLGTGLYEQYF	TGCGCCAGCAGCCACCTCGGGACAGGACTCTACGAGCAGTACTTC
.	.	TRBV29-1	TRBJ2-3	CSASRTNTDTQYF	TGCAGCGCTTCAAGGACAAACACAGATACGCAGTATTTT
.	.	TRBV9	TRBJ2-5	CASSVATGQETQYF	TGTGCCAGCAGCGTAGCTACGGGACAAGAGACCCAGTACTTC
.	.	TRBV28	TRBJ1-3	CASSSPSSGNTIYF	TGTGCCAGCAGTAGCCCTTCTTCTGGAAACACCATATATTTT
.	TRBD2	TRBV5-1	TRBJ2-1	CASSLLAQRSYNEQFF	TGCGCCAGCAGCTTACTAGCGCAACGCTCCTACAATGAGCAGTTCTTC
.	.	TRBV7-2	TRBJ2-3	CASSLVGAGASTDTQYF	TGTGCCAGCAGCTTAGTCGGGGCAGGGGCCTCCACAGATACGCAGTATTTT
.	TRBD2	TRBV7-2	TRBJ2-7	CASSLDLAGSSYEQYF	TGTGCCAGCAGCTTAGATCTAGCGGGGAGCTCCTACGAGCAGTACTTC
.	.	TRBV10-3	TRBJ2-7	CATSGAYEQYF	TGTGCCACCTCCGGAGCTTACGAGCAGTACTTC
.	TRBD2	TRBV5-1	TRBJ2-5	CASSMGTSGGRKETQYF	TGCGCCAGCAGCATGGGGACTAGCGGAGGGAGAAAGGAGACCCAGTACTTC
.	.	TRBV6-5	TRBJ2-2	CASSNTLASTGELFF	TGTGCCAGCAGTAATACCCTGGCCTCCACCGGGGAGCTGTTTTTT
.	.	TRBV30	TRBJ2-7	CAWRMSRKQYF	TGTGCCTGGAGGATGTCACGAAAGCAGTACTTC
.	.	TRBV15	TRBJ2-7	CATSRELFSPYEQYF	TGTGCCACCAGCAGAGAATTGTTCAGCCCCTACGAGCAGTACTTC
.	.	TRBV18	TRBJ1-5	CASSEDHQPQHF	TGTGCCAGCTCAGAGGATCATCAGCCCCAGCATTTT
.	.	TRBV21-1	TRBJ2-5	CASVYENTRGNKDTQYF	TGTGCCAGCGTTTATGAGAATACTAGGGGGAATAAGGACACCCAGTACTTC
.	TRBD2	TRBV9	TRBJ2-7	CASSVATGTSGRANEQYF	TGTGCCAGCAGCGTAGCTACCGGGACTAGCGGGAGGGCCAACGAGCAGTACTTC
.	.	TRBV6-5	TRBJ2-4	CASSTGPVDIQYF	TGTGCCAGCAGTACCGGCCCAGTGGACATTCAGTACTTC
.	.	TRBV6-5	TRBJ2-7	CASSYVEGYEQYF	TGTGCCAGCAGTTACGTGGAGGGTTACGAGCAGTACTTC
.	TRBD1	TRBV7-9	TRBJ1-4	CASSRRDSMVISTNEKLFF	TGTGCCAGCAGCCGTCGGGACAGTATGGTTATATCAACTAATGAAAAACTGTTTTTT
once	TRBD1	TRBV7-9	TRBJ2-3	CASQGQGAADTQYF	TGTGCCAGCCAGGGACAGGGGGCGGCAGATACGCAGTATTTT
.	TRBD2	TRBV18	TRBJ2-7	CASSPLGTSGGSGAYEQYF	TGTGCCAGCTCACCCCTCGGGACTAGCGGGGGATCGGGAGCCTACGAGCAGTACTTC
.	.	TRBV19	TRBJ1-2	CASSILARTNYGYTF	TGTGCCAGTAGTATATTGGCCAGAACTAACTATGGCTACACCTTC
.	TRBD1	TRBV18	TRBJ1-2	CASSPDRAGDTF	TGTGCCAGCTCACCGGACAGGGCTGGGGACACCTTC
.	TRBD2	TRBV5-4	TRBJ2-2	CASSLDGGRASTGELFF	TGTGCCAGCAGCTTGGACGGCGGGAGGGCGAGCACCGGGGAGCTGTTTTTT
.	.	TRBV6-5	TRBJ2-1	CASSYGRGPYNEQFF	TGTGCCAGCAGTTACGGCAGGGGACCGTACAATGAGCAGTTCTTC
.	TRBD1	TRBV5-4	TRBJ2-7	CASSRAGILTGMFDEQYF	TGTGCCAGCAGCCGTGCTGGAATCCTGACAGGGATGTTCGACGAGCAGTACTTC
.	.	TRBV11-2	TRBJ1-4	CASSLDGYEKLFF	TGTGCCAGCAGCTTAGATGGATATGAAAAACTGTTTTTT
.	TRBD1	TRBV6-6	TRBJ1-4	CASSKDRVTNEKLFF	TGTGCCAGCAGCAAAGACAGGGTAACTAATGAAAAACTGTTTTTT
.	.	TRBV5-1	TRBJ2-5	CASSLGTDQETQYF	TGCGCCAGCAGCTTGGGGACCGATCAAGAGACCCAGTACTTC
once	TRBD2	TRBV11-3	TRBJ2-7	CASSRTSGYEQYF	TGTGCCAGCAGCCGGACTAGCGGGTACGAGCAGTACTTC
.	.	TRBV5-4	TRBJ2-7	CASSLAKSSYEQYF	TGTGCCAGCAGCTTGGCCAAATCCAGCTACGAGCAGTACTTC
.	TRBD2	TRBV11-2	TRBJ2-3	CASSHLRLAGRKVDTQYF	TGTGCCAGCAGCCATCTCCGACTAGCGGGGAGGAAGGTAGATACGCAGTATTTT
.	TRBD1	TRBV5-1	TRBJ2-5	CASSLLGTGEETQYF	TGCGCCAGCAGCTTGCTGGGGACAGGGGAAGAGACCCAGTACTTC
.	.	TRBV29-1	TRBJ2-7	CSVELSELESYEQYF	TGCAGCGTTGAATTATCGGAGCTCGAGTCCTACGAGCAGTACTTC